This entry lists 9 T cell receptor beta chains sequenced from one sample in a study of shared clonotypes between healthy human individuals. Naive CD8 cells lacked CD45RO and underwent positive selection for CCR7, leaving out terminally differentiated effector memory CD45RA+ cells. Using immunoSEQ multiplex PCR, the repertoire was profiled, and TCRdb retains in-frame clones only, with some absent. The sample has roughly 2.1 million clones; roughly 91% are singletons. The sample was naive CD8+ T cells from PBMCs. These receptors all come from a man younger than 35 in good health. Some clones in this sample may be carry-over from other donors' samples.

This clone appeared a few times. The sample carries other DNA sequences with the same CDR3. The chain recombines TRBV29-1 with TRBJ2-2; D remains unclear. Trimming took 4 bases from V and 1 from J, leaving 4 bases between them. Germline V gene data show CDR1 as SQVTM and CDR2 as ANQGSEA. There are 12 residues in the CDR3. CDR3 amino acids: CSVVQNTGELFF. The DNA of the CDR3 is TGCAGCGTTGTACAGAACACCGGGGAGCTGTTTTTT.

Comment on this clone: The identical CDR3 is also encoded by other nucleotide sequences in the sample. The chain has TRBV28 and TRBJ2-2; D may be TRBD2 (5 bases). The CDR3 totals 13 residues. Per germline, CDR1 MDHEN and CDR2 SYDVKM. Trimming removed 3 bases at V and 8 bases at J, with 10 bases between. DNA of the CDR3: TGTGCCAGCAGTTTTTTAGAGGGTGGGGAGCTGTTTTTT. The encoded protein is CASSFLEGGELFF.

This rearrangement joins TRBV5-4 to TRBJ2-7; D is ambiguous. V shed 4 bases and J shed 3 bases, with 5 bases lying between them. Germline CDR1 and CDR2: SGHNT and YYREEE (reference sequence). The CDR3 extends over 11 amino acids. The CDR3: CASSADYEQYF. The DNA for the CDR3 is TGTGCCAGCAGCGCTGACTACGAGCAGTACTTC.

The chain couples TRBV27 to TRBJ2-7, with a tentative D call TRBD1 (6 bases). Trimming pared 3 bases from V and 6 bases from J, leaving 12 bases between. Germline CDR1 MNHEY, CDR2 SMNVEV (reference sequence). The CDR3 sequence is 13 residues long. The DNA for the CDR3 is TGTGCCAGCAGTTTCCAGGGGATCCCCGAGCAGTACTTC. Its translation: CASSFQGIPEQYF.

The chain carries TRBV7-9 and TRBJ2-7; the D gene is possibly TRBD1 (6 bases). CDR1 is SEHNR and CDR2 is FQNEAQ in the germline V gene (reference sequence). Trimming cost V 8 bases and J 2 bases, with 10 bases left between them. The CDR3 is 12 residues long. The CDR3 coding sequence is TGTGCCAGCGCAGGACAGACCTACGAGCAGTACTTC. Translating it yields CASAGQTYEQYF.

CDR3 in DNA: TGTGCCAGCAGCTTTTTTGGAGGGGCCAACGTCCTGACTTTC. This encodes CASSFFGGANVLTF. The chain couples TRBV5-4 to TRBJ2-6; D unresolved. The CDR3 covers 14 residues. Germline V CDR1 and CDR2: SGHNT, YYREEE (reference sequence). Trimming left V 2 bases short and J 4 bases short, with 7 bases between.

With respect to this clone: An end of the junction does not agree with germline; a read error may underlie this. The chain couples TRBV5-8 to TRBJ2-7, with a possible D match to TRBD1 (5 bases). Germline assignment: CDR1 SGHTS and CDR2 YDEGEE. The CDR3 has 15 amino acids. CDR3 protein: CARSLAGHPYYEQYF. DNA of the CDR3: TGTGCCAGAAGCTTGGCAGGGCATCCATACTACGAGCAGTACTTC. The variable domain in full, completed from reference TRBV5-8 and TRBJ2-7, reads EAGVTQSPTHLIKTRGQQATLRCSPISGHTSVYWYQQALGLGLQFLLWYDEGEERNRGNFPPRFSGRQFPNYSSELNVNALELEDSALYLCARSLAGHPYYEQYFGPGTRLTVT.

The V call is TRBV5-6, the J call TRBJ2-2, with 7 bases that match TRBD2. Germline values: CDR1 SGHDT, CDR2 YYEEEE. The CDR3 runs 15 residues. After removal of 1 base from V and 5 bases from J, the junction contained 5 bases not matched to a gene. CDR3 amino acids: CASSLRAGVTGELFF. In nucleotides, the CDR3 is TGTGCCAGCAGCTTGCGGGCGGGAGTAACCGGGGAGCTGTTTTTT.

V usage is TRBV4-3 and J usage is TRBJ2-1; the D gene is possibly TRBD2 (7 bases). Germline CDR1 LGHNA, CDR2 YSLEER. The CDR3 has 16 amino acids. V was pared by 4 bases and J by 7 bases, with 20 bases between. CDR3 in amino acids: CASSPRVGGVMNEQFF. CDR3 in DNA: TGCGCCAGCAGCCCCCGGGTAGGGGGGGTAATGAATGAGCAGTTCTTC.